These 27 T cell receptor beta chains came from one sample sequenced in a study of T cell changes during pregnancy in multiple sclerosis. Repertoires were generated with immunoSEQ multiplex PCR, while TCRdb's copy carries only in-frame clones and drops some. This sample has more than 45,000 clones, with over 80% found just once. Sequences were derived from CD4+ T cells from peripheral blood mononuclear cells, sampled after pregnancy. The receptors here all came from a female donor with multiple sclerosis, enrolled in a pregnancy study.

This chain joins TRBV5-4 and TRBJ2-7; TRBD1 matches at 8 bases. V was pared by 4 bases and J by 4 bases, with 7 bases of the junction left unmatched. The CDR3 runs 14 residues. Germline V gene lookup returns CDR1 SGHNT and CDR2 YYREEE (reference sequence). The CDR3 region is CASSHSQGAYEQYF. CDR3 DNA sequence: TGTGCCAGCAGCCATTCCCAGGGGGCATACGAGCAGTACTTC.

CDR3 protein: CASTSVLAGVSAGELFF. The CDR3 coding sequence is TGTGCCAGCACCTCCGTTCTGGCGGGAGTATCAGCCGGGGAGCTGTTTTTT. The chain is built from TRBV7-9 and TRBJ2-2, with 7 bases matching TRBD2. Germline CDR1 and CDR2: SEHNR and FQNEAQ (reference sequence). The V and J ends lost 7 bases and 6 bases, in that order; junction bases with no gene match: 17. The CDR3 has 17 residues.

The CDR3 DNA is TGCAGCGTTGGAAGCGGGTTACACTACGAGCAGTACTTC. Translated, it gives CSVGSGLHYEQYF. The chain carries TRBV29-1 and TRBJ2-7; D is perhaps TRBD2 (6 bases). The CDR3 spans 13 residues. The V gene lost 4 bases and the J gene lost 3 bases, with 13 bases spanning the gap. Looked up from germline, CDR1 is SQVTM and CDR2 is ANQGSEA.

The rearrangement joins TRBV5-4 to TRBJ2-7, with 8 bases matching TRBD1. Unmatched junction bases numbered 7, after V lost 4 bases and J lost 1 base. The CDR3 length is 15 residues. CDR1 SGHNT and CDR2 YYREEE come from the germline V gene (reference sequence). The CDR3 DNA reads TGTGCCAGCAGCGGGGGACAGGCCCCTTCCTACGAGCAGTACTTC. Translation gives CASSGGQAPSYEQYF.

The CDR3 DNA reads TGTGCCAGCAGCACTGTTACCGGGACTAGCGGGAGTGAGCAGTTCTTC. Encoded protein: CASSTVTGTSGSEQFF. The chain employs TRBV7-9 and TRBJ2-1, with TRBD2 matching over 14 bases. The germline gives CDR1 SEHNR, CDR2 FQNEAQ (reference sequence). CDR3 length equals 16 residues. V dropped 5 bases and J dropped 9; count of bases not matched to a gene: 9.

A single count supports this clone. In nucleotides, the CDR3 is TGTGCCAGCACTAAGGACAGGGGGCAAGAGACCCAGTACTTC. Protein sequence: CASTKDRGQETQYF. The chain has TRBV2 and TRBJ2-5, with TRBD1 matching 10 bases. CDR1 and CDR2 from the germline V gene are SNHLY and FYNNEI. After removal of 7 bases from V and 2 bases from J, the junction contained 4 bases not matched to a gene. The CDR3 contains 14 residues.

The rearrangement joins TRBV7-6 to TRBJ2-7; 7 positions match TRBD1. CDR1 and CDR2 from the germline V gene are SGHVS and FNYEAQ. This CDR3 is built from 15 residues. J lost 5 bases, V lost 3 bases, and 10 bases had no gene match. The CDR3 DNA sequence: TGTGCCAGCAGCTTTAGACAGGGTAGGAGCGACGAGCAGTACTTC. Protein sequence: CASSFRQGRSDEQYF.

This chain's CDR3 is CASSLPGAAYEQYF. The CDR3 bases are TGCGCCAGCAGCTTGCCTGGGGCGGCCTACGAGCAGTACTTC. V gene TRBV5-1 combines with J gene TRBJ2-7; TRBD1 might be the D (5 bases). The CDR3 has 14 residues. CDR1 SGHRS and CDR2 YFSETQ come from the germline V gene. Trimming left V 1 base short and J 2 bases short, with 10 bases between.

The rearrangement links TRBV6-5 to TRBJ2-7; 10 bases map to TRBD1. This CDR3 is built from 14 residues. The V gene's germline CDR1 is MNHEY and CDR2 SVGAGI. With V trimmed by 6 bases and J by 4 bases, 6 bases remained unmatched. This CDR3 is CASRPPGQGYEQYF. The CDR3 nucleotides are TGTGCCAGCAGGCCTCCGGGACAGGGGTACGAGCAGTACTTC.

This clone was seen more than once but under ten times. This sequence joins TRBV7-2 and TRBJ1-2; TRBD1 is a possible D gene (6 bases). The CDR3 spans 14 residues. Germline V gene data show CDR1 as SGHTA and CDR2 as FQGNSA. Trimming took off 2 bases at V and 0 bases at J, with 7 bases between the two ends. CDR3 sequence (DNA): TGTGCCAGCAGCTTAAAGGGGGCTAACTATGGCTACACCTTC. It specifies CASSLKGANYGYTF. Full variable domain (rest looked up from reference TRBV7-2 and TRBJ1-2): GAGVSQSPSNKVTEKGKDVELRCDPISGHTALYWYRQSLGQGLEFLIYFQGNSAPDKSGLPSDRFSAERTGGSVSTLTIQRTQQEDSAVYLCASSLKGANYGYTFGSGTRLTVV.

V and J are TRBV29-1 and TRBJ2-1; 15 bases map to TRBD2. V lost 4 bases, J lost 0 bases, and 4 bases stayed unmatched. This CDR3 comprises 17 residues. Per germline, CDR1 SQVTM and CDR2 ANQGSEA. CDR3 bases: TGCAGCGTTGTAGGGACTAGCGGGAGGAGCTCCTACAATGAGCAGTTCTTC. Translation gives CSVVGTSGRSSYNEQFF.

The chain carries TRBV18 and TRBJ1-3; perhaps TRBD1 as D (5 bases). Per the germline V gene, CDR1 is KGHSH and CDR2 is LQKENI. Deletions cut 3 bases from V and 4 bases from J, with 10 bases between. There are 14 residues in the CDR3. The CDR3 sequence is CASSPTVGGNTIYF. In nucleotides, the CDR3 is TGTGCCAGCTCACCGACAGTTGGCGGAAACACCATATATTTT.

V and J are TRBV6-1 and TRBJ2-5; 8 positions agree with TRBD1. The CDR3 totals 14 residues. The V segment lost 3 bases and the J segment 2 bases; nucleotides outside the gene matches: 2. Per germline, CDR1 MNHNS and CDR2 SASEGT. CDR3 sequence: CASSDRQGQETQYF. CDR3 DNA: TGTGCCAGCAGTGACCGACAGGGGCAAGAGACCCAGTACTTC.

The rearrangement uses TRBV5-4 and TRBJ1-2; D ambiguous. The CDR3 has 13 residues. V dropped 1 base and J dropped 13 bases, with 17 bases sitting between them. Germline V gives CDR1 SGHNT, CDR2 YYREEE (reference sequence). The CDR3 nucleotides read TGTGCCAGCAGCTTGAGTTACGCCGAGGTCTGCACCTTC. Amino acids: CASSLSYAEVCTF.

The CDR3 sequence is CASSIIVTSGRTGELFF. CDR3 DNA: TGTGCCAGTAGTATTATCGTGACTAGCGGTCGCACCGGGGAGCTGTTTTTT. The gene calls are TRBV19 and TRBJ2-2; TRBD2 matches 9 bases. Germline V gene sequence: CDR1 LNHDA, CDR2 SQIVND (reference sequence). The CDR3 covers 17 residues. Unmatched junction bases numbered 9, after V lost 3 bases and J lost 4 bases.

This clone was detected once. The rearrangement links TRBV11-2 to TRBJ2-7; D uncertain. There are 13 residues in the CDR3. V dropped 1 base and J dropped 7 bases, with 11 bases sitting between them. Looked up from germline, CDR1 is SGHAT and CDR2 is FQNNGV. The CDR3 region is CASSLVIVREQYF. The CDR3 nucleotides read TGTGCCAGCAGCTTAGTTATAGTCCGAGAGCAGTACTTC.

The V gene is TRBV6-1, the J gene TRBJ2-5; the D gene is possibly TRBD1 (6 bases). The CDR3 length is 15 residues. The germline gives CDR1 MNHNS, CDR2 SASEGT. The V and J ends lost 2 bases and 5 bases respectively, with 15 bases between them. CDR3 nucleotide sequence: TGTGCCAGCAGTGAACCGTGGGGGCGAGGGGAGACCCAGTACTTC. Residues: CASSEPWGRGETQYF.

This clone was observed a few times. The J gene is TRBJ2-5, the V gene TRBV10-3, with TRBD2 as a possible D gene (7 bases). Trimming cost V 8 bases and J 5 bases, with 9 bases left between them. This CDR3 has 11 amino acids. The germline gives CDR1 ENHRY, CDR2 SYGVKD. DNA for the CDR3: TGTGCCATCGGGGGGGCCGAGACCCAGTACTTC. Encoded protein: CAIGGAETQYF.

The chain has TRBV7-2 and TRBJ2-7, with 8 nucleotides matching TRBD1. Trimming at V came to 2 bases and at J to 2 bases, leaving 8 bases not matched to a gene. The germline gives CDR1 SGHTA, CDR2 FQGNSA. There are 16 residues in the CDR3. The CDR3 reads CASSLMGQVGTYEQYF. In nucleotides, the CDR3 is TGTGCCAGCAGCTTAATGGGACAGGTGGGGACCTACGAGCAGTACTTC.

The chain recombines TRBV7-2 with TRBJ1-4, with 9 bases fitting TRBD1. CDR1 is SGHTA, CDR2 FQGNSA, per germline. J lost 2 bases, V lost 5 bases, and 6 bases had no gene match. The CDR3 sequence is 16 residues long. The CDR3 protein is CASSAAGTGTNEKLFF. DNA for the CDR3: TGTGCCAGCAGCGCGGCCGGGACAGGGACTAATGAAAAACTGTTTTTT.

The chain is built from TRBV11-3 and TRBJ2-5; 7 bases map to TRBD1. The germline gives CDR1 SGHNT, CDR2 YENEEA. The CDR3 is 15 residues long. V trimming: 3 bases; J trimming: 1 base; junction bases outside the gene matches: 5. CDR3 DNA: TGTGCCAGCAGCTTTATCACAGGGGCCCAAGAGACCCAGTACTTC. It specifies CASSFITGAQETQYF.

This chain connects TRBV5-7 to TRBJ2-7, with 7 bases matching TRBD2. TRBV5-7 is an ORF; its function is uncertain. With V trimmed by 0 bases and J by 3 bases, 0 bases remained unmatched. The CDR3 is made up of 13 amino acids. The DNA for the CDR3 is TGTGCCAGCAGCTTGGCTAGCGGCTACGAGCAGTACTTC. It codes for CASSLASGYEQYF.

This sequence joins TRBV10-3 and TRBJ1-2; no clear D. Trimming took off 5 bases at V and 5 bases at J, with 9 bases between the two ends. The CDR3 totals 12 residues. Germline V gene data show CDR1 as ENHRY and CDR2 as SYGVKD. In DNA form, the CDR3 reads TGTGCCATCAGTAGAGATCTTTATGGCTACACCTTC. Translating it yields CAISRDLYGYTF.

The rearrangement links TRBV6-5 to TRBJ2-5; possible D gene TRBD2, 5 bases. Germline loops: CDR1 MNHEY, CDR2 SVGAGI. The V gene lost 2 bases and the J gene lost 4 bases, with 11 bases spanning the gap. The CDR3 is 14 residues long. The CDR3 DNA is TGTGCCAGCAGTTACGGGATGGAGGCAGAGACCCAGTACTTC. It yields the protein CASSYGMEAETQYF.

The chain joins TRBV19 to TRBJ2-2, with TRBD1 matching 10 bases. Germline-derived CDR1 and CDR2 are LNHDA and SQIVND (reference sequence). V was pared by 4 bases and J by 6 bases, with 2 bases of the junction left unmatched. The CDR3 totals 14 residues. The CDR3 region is CASSTTGGSGELFF. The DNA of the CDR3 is TGTGCCAGTAGTACGACAGGGGGCTCCGGGGAGCTGTTTTTT.

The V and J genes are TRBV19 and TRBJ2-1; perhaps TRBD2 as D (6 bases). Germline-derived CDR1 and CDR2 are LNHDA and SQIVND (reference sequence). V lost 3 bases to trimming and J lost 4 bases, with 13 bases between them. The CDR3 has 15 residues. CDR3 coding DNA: TGTGCCAGTAGTATGGCGGGACTTCTTTACAATGAGCAGTTCTTC. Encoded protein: CASSMAGLLYNEQFF.

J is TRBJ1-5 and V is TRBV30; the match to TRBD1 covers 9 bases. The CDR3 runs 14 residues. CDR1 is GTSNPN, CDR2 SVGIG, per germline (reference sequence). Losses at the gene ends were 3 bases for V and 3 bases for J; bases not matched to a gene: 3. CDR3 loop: CAWRGQGYNQPQHF. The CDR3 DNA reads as TGTGCCTGGAGGGGACAGGGCTACAATCAGCCCCAGCATTTT.